This T cell receptor beta chain was recovered during a study of shared clonotypes between healthy human individuals. This CDR3 contains 13 residues. CDR1 MDHEN and CDR2 SYDVKM come from the germline V gene. Trimming shortened V by 6 bases and J by 12 bases, and 20 bases separated the two germline ends. The protocol was immunoSEQ multiplex PCR, while the TCRdb copy is restricted to in-frame clones and leaves out a portion. The sample yields about 2.5 million clones, approximately 90% seen once. The sample taken for sequencing was naive CD4+ T cells from PBMCs. As for subset: CD45RA+ positively selected. This receptor was obtained from a man in his late teens or twenties in good health. Some clones in this sample may be carry-over from other donors' samples. The chain employs TRBV28 and TRBJ1-1; D may be TRBD1 (5 bases). The CDR3 region has the DNA TGTGCCAGCAGGCTCCGGGAGGCTGGGGCAACTTTCTTT. Protein sequence: CASRLREAGATFF.